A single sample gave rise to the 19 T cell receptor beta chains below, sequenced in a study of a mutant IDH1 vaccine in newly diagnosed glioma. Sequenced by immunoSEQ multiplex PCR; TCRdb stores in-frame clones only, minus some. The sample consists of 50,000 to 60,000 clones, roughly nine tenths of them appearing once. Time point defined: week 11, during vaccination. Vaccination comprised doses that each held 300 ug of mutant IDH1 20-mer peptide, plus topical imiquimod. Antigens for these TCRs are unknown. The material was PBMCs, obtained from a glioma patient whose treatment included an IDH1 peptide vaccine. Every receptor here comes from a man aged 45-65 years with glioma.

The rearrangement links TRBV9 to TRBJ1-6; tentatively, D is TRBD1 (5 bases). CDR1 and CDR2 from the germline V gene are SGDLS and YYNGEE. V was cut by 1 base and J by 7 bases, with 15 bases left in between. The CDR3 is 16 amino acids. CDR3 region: CASSVRGVSTNSPLHF. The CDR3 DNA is TGTGCCAGCAGCGTACGAGGGGTCAGTACGAATTCACCCCTCCACTTT.

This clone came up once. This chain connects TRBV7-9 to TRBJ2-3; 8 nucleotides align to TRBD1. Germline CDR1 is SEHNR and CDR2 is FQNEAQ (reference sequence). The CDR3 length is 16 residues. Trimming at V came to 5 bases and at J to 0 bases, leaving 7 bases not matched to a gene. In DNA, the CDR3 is TGTGCCAGCAGCCCTAGGACAGGGCCTAGCACAGATACGCAGTATTTT. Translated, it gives CASSPRTGPSTDTQYF.

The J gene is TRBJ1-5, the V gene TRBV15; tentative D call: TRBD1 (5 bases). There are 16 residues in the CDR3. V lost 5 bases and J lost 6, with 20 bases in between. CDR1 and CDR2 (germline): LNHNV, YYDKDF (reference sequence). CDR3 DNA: TGTGCCACCAGCGCCCAGGGAGATGGTATGGGTCAGCCCCAGCATTTT. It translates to CATSAQGDGMGQPQHF. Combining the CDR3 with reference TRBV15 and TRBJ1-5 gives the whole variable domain DAMVIQNPRYQVTQFGKPVTLSCSQTLNHNVMYWYQQKSSQAPKLLFHYYDKDFNNEADTPDNFQSRRPNTSFCFLDIRSPGLGDTAMYLCATSAQGDGMGQPQHFGDGTRLSIL.

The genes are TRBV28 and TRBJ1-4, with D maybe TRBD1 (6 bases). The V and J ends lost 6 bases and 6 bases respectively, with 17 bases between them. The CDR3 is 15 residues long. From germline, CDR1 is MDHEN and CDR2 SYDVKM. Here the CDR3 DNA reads TGTGCCAGCAGCCAGCTCCGGGACAAGGATGAAAAACTGTTTTTT. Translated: CASSQLRDKDEKLFF.

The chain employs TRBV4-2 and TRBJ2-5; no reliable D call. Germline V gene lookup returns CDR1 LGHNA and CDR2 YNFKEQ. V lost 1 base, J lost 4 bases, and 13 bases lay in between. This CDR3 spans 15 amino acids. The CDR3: CASSQAVGSVETQYF. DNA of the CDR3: TGTGCCAGCAGCCAAGCGGTCGGCAGCGTAGAGACCCAGTACTTC.

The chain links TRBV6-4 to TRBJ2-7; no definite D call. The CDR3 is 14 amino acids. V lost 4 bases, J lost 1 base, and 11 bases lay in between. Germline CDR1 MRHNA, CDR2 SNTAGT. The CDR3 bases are TGTGCCAGCAGTGGGATAGGGTTGTCCTACGAGCAGTACTTC. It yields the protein CASSGIGLSYEQYF.

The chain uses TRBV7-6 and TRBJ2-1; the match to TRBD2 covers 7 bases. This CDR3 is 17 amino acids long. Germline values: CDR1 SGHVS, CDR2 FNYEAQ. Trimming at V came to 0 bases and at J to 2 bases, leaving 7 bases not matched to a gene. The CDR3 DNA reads TGTGCCAGCAGCTTAGCGGGGGGGAGCAGTCCCTACAATGAGCAGTTCTTC. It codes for CASSLAGGSSPYNEQFF.

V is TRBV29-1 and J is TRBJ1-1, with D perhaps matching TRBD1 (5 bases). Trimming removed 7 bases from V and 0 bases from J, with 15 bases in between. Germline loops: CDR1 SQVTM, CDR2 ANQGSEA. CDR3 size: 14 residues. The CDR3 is CSGLQGTVNTEAFF. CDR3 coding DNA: TGCAGCGGCCTTCAAGGGACCGTGAACACTGAAGCTTTCTTT. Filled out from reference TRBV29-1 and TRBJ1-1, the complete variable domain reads SAVISQKPSRDICQRGTSLTIQCQVDSQVTMMFWYRQQPGQSLTLIATANQGSEATYESGFVIDKFPISRPNLTFSTLTVSNMSPEDSSIYLCSGLQGTVNTEAFFGQGTRLTVV.

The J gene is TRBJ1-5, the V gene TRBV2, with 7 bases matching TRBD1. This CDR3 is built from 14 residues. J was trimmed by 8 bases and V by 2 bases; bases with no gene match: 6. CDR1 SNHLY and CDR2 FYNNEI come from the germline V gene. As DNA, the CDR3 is TGTGCCAGCAGTGAATATAACAGGGGAAAGCCCCAGCATTTT. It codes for CASSEYNRGKPQHF.

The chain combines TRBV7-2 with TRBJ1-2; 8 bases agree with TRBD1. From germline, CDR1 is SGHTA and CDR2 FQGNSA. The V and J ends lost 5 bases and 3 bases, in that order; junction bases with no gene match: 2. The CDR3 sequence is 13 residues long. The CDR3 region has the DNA TGTGCCAGCAGCGGACAGGGATACTATGGCTACACCTTC. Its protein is CASSGQGYYGYTF. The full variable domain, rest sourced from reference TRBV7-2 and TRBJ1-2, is GAGVSQSPSNKVTEKGKDVELRCDPISGHTALYWYRQSLGQGLEFLIYFQGNSAPDKSGLPSDRFSAERTGGSVSTLTIQRTQQEDSAVYLCASSGQGYYGYTFGSGTRLTVV.

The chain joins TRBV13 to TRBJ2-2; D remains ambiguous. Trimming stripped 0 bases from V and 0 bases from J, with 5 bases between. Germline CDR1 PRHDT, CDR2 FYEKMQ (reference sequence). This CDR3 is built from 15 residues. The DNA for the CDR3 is TGTGCCAGCAGCTTAGGGAGAACGAACACCGGGGAGCTGTTTTTT. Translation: CASSLGRTNTGELFF. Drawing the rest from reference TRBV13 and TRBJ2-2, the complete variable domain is AAGVIQSPRHLIKEKRETATLKCYPIPRHDTVYWYQQGPGQDPQFLISFYEKMQSDKGSIPDRFSAQQFSDYHSELNMSSLELGDSALYFCASSLGRTNTGELFFGEGSRLTVL.

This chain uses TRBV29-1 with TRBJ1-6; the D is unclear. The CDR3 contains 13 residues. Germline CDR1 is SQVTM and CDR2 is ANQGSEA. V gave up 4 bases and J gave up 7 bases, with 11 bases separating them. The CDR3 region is CSVGKGENSPLHF. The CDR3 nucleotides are TGCAGCGTTGGGAAGGGAGAGAATTCACCCCTCCACTTT.

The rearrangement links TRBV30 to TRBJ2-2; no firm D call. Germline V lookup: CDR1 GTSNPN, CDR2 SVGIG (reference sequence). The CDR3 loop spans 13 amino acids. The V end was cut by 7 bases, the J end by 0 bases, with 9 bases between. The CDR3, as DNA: TGTGCCTCGTCCCCAGCGAACACCGGGGAGCTGTTTTTT. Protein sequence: CASSPANTGELFF.

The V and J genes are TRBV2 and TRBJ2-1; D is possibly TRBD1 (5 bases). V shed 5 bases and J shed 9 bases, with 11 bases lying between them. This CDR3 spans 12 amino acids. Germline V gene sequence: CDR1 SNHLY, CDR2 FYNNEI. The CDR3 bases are TGTGCCAGCAGTTCCCAGGGCACTGAGCAGTTCTTC. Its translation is CASSSQGTEQFF.

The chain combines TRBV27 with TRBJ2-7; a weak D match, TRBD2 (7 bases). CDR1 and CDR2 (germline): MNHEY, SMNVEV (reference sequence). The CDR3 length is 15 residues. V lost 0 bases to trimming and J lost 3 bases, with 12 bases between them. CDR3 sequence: CASSLSGGQGYEQYF. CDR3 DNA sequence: TGTGCCAGCAGTTTATCGGGGGGGCAAGGCTACGAGCAGTACTTC.

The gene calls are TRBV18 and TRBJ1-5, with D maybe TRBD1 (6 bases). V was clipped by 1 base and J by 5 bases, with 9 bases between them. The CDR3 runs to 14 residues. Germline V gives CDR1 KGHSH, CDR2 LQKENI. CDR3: CASSPQNRDQPQHF. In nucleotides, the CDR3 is TGTGCCAGCTCACCACAGAACAGGGATCAGCCCCAGCATTTT.

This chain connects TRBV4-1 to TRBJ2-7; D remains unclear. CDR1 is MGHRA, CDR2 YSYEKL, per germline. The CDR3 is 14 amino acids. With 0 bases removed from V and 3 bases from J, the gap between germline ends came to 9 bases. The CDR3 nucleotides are TGCGCCAGCAGCCAAGATCCGAAGGACTACGAGCAGTACTTC. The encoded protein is CASSQDPKDYEQYF.

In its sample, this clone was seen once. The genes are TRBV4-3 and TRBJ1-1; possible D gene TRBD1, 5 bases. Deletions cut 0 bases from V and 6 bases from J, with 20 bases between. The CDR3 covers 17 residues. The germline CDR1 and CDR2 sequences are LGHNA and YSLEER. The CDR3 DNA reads TGCGCCAGCAGCCAAGATCCCCCTGGGGGAGGTAGTCCTGAAGCTTTCTTT. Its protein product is CASSQDPPGGGSPEAFF.

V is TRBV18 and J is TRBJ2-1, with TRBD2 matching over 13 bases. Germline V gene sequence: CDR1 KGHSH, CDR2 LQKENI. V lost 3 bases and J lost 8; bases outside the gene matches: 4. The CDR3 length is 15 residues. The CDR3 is CASSPRTSGSDEQFF. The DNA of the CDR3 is TGTGCCAGCTCACCCCGGACTAGCGGGAGTGATGAGCAGTTCTTC. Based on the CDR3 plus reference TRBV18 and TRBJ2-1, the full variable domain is NAGVMQNPRHLVRRRGQEARLRCSPMKGHSHVYWYRQLPEEGLKFMVYLQKENIIDESGMPKERFSAEFPKEGPSILRIQQVVRGDSAAYFCASSPRTSGSDEQFFGPGTRLTVL.